The 32 T cell receptor beta chains listed next were all sequenced from one sample in a study of shared clonotypes between healthy human individuals. Clones were read by immunoSEQ multiplex PCR, and TCRdb kept only the in-frame ones, dropping some. The sample records about 530,000 clones, 90% to 96% being singletons. Source material: naive CD4+ T cells sorted from blood. Specified subset: CD45RA+ positively selected. These receptor sequences come from a woman aged 30 to 39 in good health.

The CDR3 region is CATRAPLLSTDTQYF. The CDR3 DNA sequence: TGTGCCACCCGCGCCCCACTCCTTAGCACAGATACGCAGTATTTT. The chain carries TRBV15 and TRBJ2-3; D not certain. Germline V gene sequence: CDR1 LNHNV, CDR2 YYDKDF (reference sequence). Trimming left V 8 bases short and J 0 bases short, with 15 bases between. The CDR3 has 15 amino acids.

The chain is built from TRBV7-9 and TRBJ2-7; TRBD1 agrees at 10 bases. Trimming at V came to 3 bases and at J to 4 bases, leaving 6 bases not matched to a gene. From germline, CDR1 is SEHNR and CDR2 FQNEAQ (reference sequence). This CDR3 is 15 amino acids long. The CDR3 DNA is TGTGCCAGCAGCTTGAGACAGGGGGCAGTTTACGAGCAGTACTTC. As protein: CASSLRQGAVYEQYF.

This clone turned up a few times. The chain has TRBV7-9 and TRBJ2-7, with TRBD1 matching over 7 bases. Germline trimming cut 4 bases from V and 4 bases from J; bases unmatched to any gene: 1. Germline V gene lookup returns CDR1 SEHNR and CDR2 FQNEAQ (reference sequence). The CDR3 loop spans 12 amino acids. The chain's CDR3 is CASSSTGYEQYF. CDR3 DNA: TGTGCCAGCAGCTCGACAGGGTACGAGCAGTACTTC. Full variable domain (outside the CDR3, taken from reference TRBV7-9 and TRBJ2-7): DTGVSQNPRHKITKRGQNVTFRCDPISEHNRLYWYRQTLGQGPEFLTYFQNEAQLEKSRLLSDRFSAERPKGSFSTLEIQRTEQGDSAMYLCASSSTGYEQYFGPGTRLTVT.

The chain is built from TRBV18 and TRBJ2-5; the D gene could be TRBD1 or TRBD2 (6 bases each). This CDR3 contains 16 residues. From germline, CDR1 is KGHSH and CDR2 LQKENI. Deletions cut 3 bases from V and 4 bases from J, with 18 bases between. CDR3 sequence reads: CASSPGGPGVGETQYF. The CDR3 nucleotides are TGTGCCAGCTCACCGGGAGGACCAGGGGTAGGAGAGACCCAGTACTTC.

CDR3 nucleotide sequence: TGTGCCAGCAGCTTAGGCAAGAACACTGAAGCTTTCTTT. As protein: CASSLGKNTEAFF. The chain carries TRBV11-3 and TRBJ1-1; D is ambiguous. The CDR3 runs to 13 residues. Germline CDR1 reads SGHNT; CDR2 reads YENEEA. Trimming left V 1 base short and J 1 base short, with 4 bases between.

Note on this clone: Other nucleotide sequences in the sample specify the same CDR3. The chain is built from TRBV28 and TRBJ2-7, with D unresolved. The CDR3 spans 10 residues. V was cut by 4 bases and J by 5 bases, with 3 bases left in between. Germline V gene sequence: CDR1 MDHEN, CDR2 SYDVKM. This chain's CDR3 is CASSSHEQYF. In DNA, the CDR3 is TGTGCCAGCAGTTCCCACGAGCAGTACTTC.

The CDR3 DNA follows: TGTGCCAGCTCACCTGGTCCCGGGAATGAAAAACTGTTTTTT. Translating it yields CASSPGPGNEKLFF. The J gene is TRBJ1-4, the V gene TRBV18, with D hard to call. The CDR3 spans 14 residues. From germline, CDR1 is KGHSH and CDR2 LQKENI. Trimming took 3 bases from V and 5 from J, leaving 10 bases between them.

The rearrangement links TRBV11-2 to TRBJ1-2; D uncertain. CDR3 length equals 17 residues. CDR1 SGHAT and CDR2 FQNNGV come from the germline V gene. The V end lost 5 bases, the J end lost 2 bases, and 21 bases lay between the germline ends. The CDR3 protein is CASSHLGRGQSNYGYTF. Here the CDR3 DNA reads TGTGCCAGCAGCCACTTAGGTAGAGGGCAGTCCAACTATGGCTACACCTTC. The variable domain in full, completed from reference TRBV11-2 and TRBJ1-2, reads EAGVAQSPRYKIIEKRQSVAFWCNPISGHATLYWYQQILGQGPKLLIQFQNNGVVDDSQLPKDRFSAERLKGVDSTLKIQPAKLEDSAVYLCASSHLGRGQSNYGYTFGSGTRLTVV.

This chain uses TRBV11-2 with TRBJ2-1; D is undetermined. This CDR3 has 16 residues. Trimming shortened V by 6 bases and J by 0 bases, and 15 bases separated the two germline ends. The germline CDR1 and CDR2 sequences are SGHAT and FQNNGV. The DNA for the CDR3 is TGTGCCAGCAGGGTAGCCCTTGAGAGCTCCTACAATGAGCAGTTCTTC. Protein sequence: CASRVALESSYNEQFF.

In its sample, this clone was seen once. The chain links TRBV5-5 to TRBJ1-5; D is unresolved. V lost 3 bases, J lost 3 bases, and 10 bases lay in between. Germline values: CDR1 SGHKS, CDR2 YYEKEE (reference sequence). The CDR3 has 14 amino acids. CDR3 residues: CASSYAGFNQPQHF. CDR3 coding DNA: TGTGCCAGCAGCTACGCGGGATTCAATCAGCCCCAGCATTTT.

V is TRBV6-6 and J is TRBJ2-7; 7 bases line up with TRBD1. Germline loops: CDR1 MNHNY, CDR2 SVGAGI (reference sequence). Trimming cost V 0 bases and J 6 bases; bases outside gene matches: 2. The CDR3 totals 13 residues. CDR3 DNA: TGTGCCAGCAGTTACTCGACAGGGATCGAGCAGTACTTC. Translation: CASSYSTGIEQYF.

DNA of the CDR3: TGTGCCAGTAGCTGGACAGGGACGGGACAGCCCCAGCATTTT. Its protein is CASSWTGTGQPQHF. This chain uses TRBV19 with TRBJ1-5; 8 nucleotides line up with TRBD1. V lost 6 bases, J lost 7 bases, and 8 bases stayed unmatched. The CDR3 contains 14 residues. The germline gives CDR1 LNHDA, CDR2 SQIVND (reference sequence).

This clone has just one count. The rearrangement joins TRBV4-1 to TRBJ2-2; a possible D gene is TRBD2 (6 bases). CDR3 size: 15 residues. Germline assignment: CDR1 MGHRA and CDR2 YSYEKL. V was trimmed by 1 base and J by 4 bases, leaving 10 bases between them. The CDR3: CASSQGLAATGELFF. CDR3 nucleotides: TGCGCCAGCAGCCAAGGGTTAGCGGCCACCGGGGAGCTGTTTTTT.

Note on this clone: Other DNA sequences of this sample code for an identical CDR3. The chain employs TRBV18 and TRBJ1-2; maybe TRBD1 (6 bases). V was cut by 4 bases and J by 1 base, with 7 bases left in between. CDR1 is KGHSH and CDR2 is LQKENI in the germline V gene. The CDR3 consists of 13 residues. CDR3 nucleotide sequence: TGTGCCAGCTCACTGGACAGTAACTATGGCTACACCTTC. Its protein is CASSLDSNYGYTF.

The chain has TRBV19 and TRBJ1-5; D is possibly TRBD1 (6 bases). The CDR3 is 15 residues long. V gave up 3 bases and J gave up 7 bases, with 16 bases separating them. Germline V gene data show CDR1 as LNHDA and CDR2 as SQIVND (reference sequence). In nucleotides, the CDR3 is TGTGCCAGTAGTATTGGGGGGCCCCCCTTACAGCCCCAGCATTTT. Its protein product is CASSIGGPPLQPQHF.

V gene TRBV28 combines with J gene TRBJ1-1, with no clear D. Germline lookup yields CDR1 MDHEN and CDR2 SYDVKM. CDR3 length: 14 amino acids. V was clipped by 6 bases and J by 6 bases, with 17 bases between them. The CDR3 DNA is TGTGCCAGCAGCGAAGACCCCGCGTGGGCTGAAGCTTTCTTT. Translation: CASSEDPAWAEAFF.

CDR3 coding DNA: TGTGCCAGCAGTCCGACCGGAGAGACCCAGTACTTC. Its translation: CASSPTGETQYF. The rearrangement links TRBV27 to TRBJ2-5; no definite D call. The ends were cut back, 5 bases at V and 4 bases at J, with 8 bases in the middle. This CDR3 comprises 12 residues. Germline loops: CDR1 MNHEY, CDR2 SMNVEV (reference sequence).

A note on this clone: Other DNA variants within this sample encode the same CDR3. V and J are TRBV5-1 and TRBJ1-1; D remains unclear. The CDR3 length is 14 residues. With 1 base removed from V and 1 base from J, the gap between germline ends came to 8 bases. Per the germline V gene, CDR1 is SGHRS and CDR2 is YFSETQ. The CDR3 DNA reads TGCGCCAGCAGCTTGAATCCAGGGAACACTGAAGCTTTCTTT. This gives the protein CASSLNPGNTEAFF.

This sequence joins TRBV7-6 and TRBJ1-5, with D perhaps matching TRBD1 (5 bases). Trimming shortened V by 2 bases and J by 3 bases, and 14 bases separated the two germline ends. This CDR3 is built from 16 residues. The germline CDR1 and CDR2 sequences are SGHVS and FNYEAQ. CDR3: CASSLTAPGNNQPQHF. CDR3 coding DNA: TGTGCCAGCAGCTTAACGGCCCCAGGGAACAATCAGCCCCAGCATTTT.

The V gene is TRBV6-6, the J gene TRBJ1-1; unclear D gene. The CDR3 loop spans 12 amino acids. CDR1 MNHNY and CDR2 SVGAGI come from the germline V gene (reference sequence). The V gene lost 9 bases and the J gene lost 6 bases, with 14 bases spanning the gap. The CDR3 bases are TGTGCCAGTACAAAAGGGTTACCTGAAGCTTTCTTT. Its protein is CASTKGLPEAFF.

The chain links TRBV30 to TRBJ2-1; TRBD1 agrees at 8 bases. Trimming cost V 3 bases and J 8 bases; bases outside gene matches: 15. Germline CDR1 GTSNPN, CDR2 SVGIG (reference sequence). CDR3 length equals 16 residues. The CDR3 DNA sequence: TGTGCCTGGAGATTCCCGTTCGGGACAGGTAATGATGAGCAGTTCTTC. Translation gives CAWRFPFGTGNDEQFF.

V gene TRBV7-9 combines with J gene TRBJ2-3, with 10 bases fitting TRBD2. V lost 5 bases, J lost 4 bases, and 18 bases stayed unmatched. Germline CDR1 and CDR2: SEHNR and FQNEAQ (reference sequence). There are 19 residues in the CDR3. The CDR3 spells CASSQTSSGSGSGADTQYF. In DNA form, the CDR3 reads TGTGCCAGCAGCCAGACCTCTAGCGGGAGCGGGTCGGGAGCAGATACGCAGTATTTT.

The rearrangement links TRBV18 to TRBJ2-2; D possibly corresponds to TRBD2 (6 bases). The V and J ends lost 2 bases and 6 bases respectively, with 7 bases between them. This CDR3 is 13 amino acids long. CDR1 and CDR2 (germline): KGHSH, LQKENI. CDR3 region: CASSPGTAGELFF. Written as DNA, the CDR3 is TGTGCCAGCTCACCAGGGACTGCCGGGGAGCTGTTTTTT.

The V and J genes are TRBV7-2 and TRBJ1-2, with a weak D call TRBD1 (6 bases). The CDR3 sequence is 16 residues long. Germline V CDR1 and CDR2: SGHTA, FQGNSA. V lost 5 bases to trimming and J lost 8 bases, with 24 bases between them. CDR3 DNA sequence: TGTGCCAGCAGCAAATCGAGGACAGATCGTCGTTGGGGCTACACCTTC. It codes for CASSKSRTDRRWGYTF.

The V gene is TRBV6-1, the J gene TRBJ2-7; no firm D call. CDR1 and CDR2 (germline): MNHNS, SASEGT. Trimming cost V 2 bases and J 4 bases, with 6 bases left between them. This CDR3 comprises 12 residues. The CDR3 sequence: CASSELGYEQYF. DNA of the CDR3: TGTGCCAGCAGTGAATTGGGATACGAGCAGTACTTC.

For this clone: Other DNA sequences in the same sample also yield this CDR3. The rearrangement uses TRBV29-1 and TRBJ1-3; D not certain. Germline loops: CDR1 SQVTM, CDR2 ANQGSEA. The V gene lost 1 base and the J gene lost 2 bases, with 3 bases spanning the gap. The CDR3 consists of 12 residues. The CDR3 DNA is TGCAGCGTTGAAGCTCCTGGAAACACCATATATTTT. Amino acids: CSVEAPGNTIYF.

This chain links TRBV10-2 with TRBJ1-3; D not resolved. Germline loops: CDR1 WSHSY, CDR2 SAAADI. The CDR3 runs 11 residues. V was trimmed by 7 bases and J by 4 bases, leaving 5 bases between them. The CDR3 loop is CASMSGNTIYF. CDR3 DNA: TGCGCCAGCATGTCGGGAAACACCATATATTTT.

CDR3 protein: CASRMGSQETQYF. The CDR3 region has the DNA TGCGCCAGCAGAATGGGCAGCCAAGAGACCCAGTACTTC. The rearrangement links TRBV5-1 to TRBJ2-5; the D is unclear. Trimming shortened V by 5 bases and J by 1 base, and 9 bases separated the two germline ends. There are 13 residues in the CDR3. Germline V CDR1 and CDR2: SGHRS, YFSETQ. The full variable domain, rest sourced from reference TRBV5-1 and TRBJ2-5, is KAGVTQTPRYLIKTRGQQVTLSCSPISGHRSVSWYQQTPGQGLQFLFEYFSETQRNKGNFPGRFSGRQFSNSRSEMNVSTLELGDSALYLCASRMGSQETQYFGPGTRLLVL.

This chain uses TRBV6-1 with TRBJ1-1, with no clear D. The CDR3 loop spans 13 amino acids. CDR1 MNHNS and CDR2 SASEGT come from the germline V gene. This chain's CDR3 is CAHRRGVNTEAFF. The CDR3 bases are TGTGCTCACCGGCGGGGAGTGAACACTGAAGCTTTCTTT.

The chain recombines TRBV7-9 with TRBJ2-3; 10 bases match TRBD2. With 5 bases clipped from V and 6 bases from J, the junction kept 11 bases outside the gene matches. Per the germline V gene, CDR1 is SEHNR and CDR2 is FQNEAQ (reference sequence). This CDR3 has 16 amino acids. CDR3 coding DNA: TGTGCCAGCAGCCTGTTTGGGCTAGCGGGAGTTGATACGCAGTATTTT. Protein sequence: CASSLFGLAGVDTQYF.

This chain connects TRBV9 to TRBJ2-3; TRBD2 might be the D (5 bases). This CDR3 region has 17 residues. The V end lost 0 bases, the J end lost 2 bases, and 16 bases lay between the germline ends. Germline CDR1 and CDR2: SGDLS and YYNGEE. CDR3 nucleotide sequence: TGTGCCAGCAGCGTAGGATTCGGGAACCCTAACACAGATACGCAGTATTTT. It specifies CASSVGFGNPNTDTQYF.

The gene calls are TRBV13 and TRBJ2-7; D uncertain. V was trimmed by 5 bases and J by 3 bases, leaving 14 bases between them. The germline CDR1 and CDR2 sequences are PRHDT and FYEKMQ (reference sequence). This CDR3 is 14 amino acids long. The DNA for the CDR3 is TGTGCCAGCAGCCGACCGTCCGGATACTACGAGCAGTACTTC. Residues: CASSRPSGYYEQYF.